This T cell receptor beta chain comes out of a study of blood T cell repertoires in COVID-19 (dated by TCRdb to about 2020). As for the study more broadly: Samples from collaborators originated in the United States, Italy and Spain and spanned both the acute and convalescent phases of COVID-19. The prospective study material was composed of cDNA or gDNA derived from T cells, B-cell-depleted T cells, or PBMCs. The repertoires were released in a freely available public database meant as a resource for research on the immune response to SARS-CoV-2. Where available, HLA class I and class II types were taken from metadata supplied by the sample provider and were not determined by assay-based typing. Nearly every sample came with metadata listing a de-identified subject ID, COVID-19 status, age in years and sex. The samples were drawn from the first 160 participants of the ongoing ImmuneRACE study and from some 1,300 subjects provided by 6 global collaborators. The dataset comprised deeply sampled blood TCRbeta repertoires from subjects exposed to, actively infected with, or recovered from COVID-19. On the study overall, not on this receptor specifically: How much clinical and demographic metadata was included differed by source and by participant, and the metadata was provided uncurated.

Participants in the prospective study were aged roughly 18 to 95 years, lived in approximately 26 United States geographic areas, and enrolled through a virtual design. Cohort assignment in the prospective study relied on participant-reported clinical history from a screening survey and a study questionnaire. ImmuneRACE Cohort 3 recovered participants were defined by two consecutive negative NP/OP PCR tests, healthcare professional clearance, or symptom resolution. In the prospective study, mobile phlebotomists collected whole blood, serum and a nasopharyngeal or oropharyngeal swab from each participant. Over an approximately 2-month period, participants in the prospective study had the option of providing additional blood draws and questionnaires. Before DNA extraction, blood samples from the prospective study were shipped at room temperature or frozen. Details on this clone: Its antigen has not been determined. No much larger clone exists at a distance of one base, and base qualities are not known.

Reading the germline V gene gives CDR1 LGHNA and CDR2 YSLEER. The germline V and J ends show losses of 8 bases and 8 bases respectively, and no gene match explains 8 bases of the junction. From the cysteine up to the phenylalanine, the CDR3 has a length of 14 residues. Only the CDR3 part of the read is kept: 42 bases, read in frame from the first base. TCRbeta CDR3 regions were amplified from genomic DNA using the immunoSEQ Assay, a bias-controlled multiplex PCR. Under the source paper's analysis protocol: The number of nucleated cells in each sample was estimated from the amplification of reference gene primers within the assay. Sequence reads were collapsed and filtered to measure the absolute abundance of every unique TCRbeta CDR3 rearrangement. For each sample, productive Simpson clonality was calculated as the square root of Simpson's diversity index over productive rearrangements. Held by TCRdb, this immuneACCESS table contains in-frame sequences only and omits some clones. Under half of the omission traces to an unresolved V gene where checked; the cause of the rest is unknown. The V and J calls and clone size were taken over from that table, and D and trimming were inferred from the DNA. The sample contains roughly 300,000 clones, approximately 81% of them found a single time. The ten largest clonotypes hold roughly 2.6% of the sample.

This TCR came from a woman aged 45-60 years who had recovered from COVID-19. The sequenced sample consisted of PBMCs or T cells enriched from blood (not recorded which). The chain is made from TRBV4-3 and TRBJ2-1, with 11 middle bases fitting TRBD2. The CDR3 protein: CASGGLAESDEQFF. The DNA is as follows: TGCGCCAGCGGGGGACTAGCGGAATCGGATGAGCAGTTCTTC.